This entry lists 13 T cell receptor beta chains sequenced from one sample in a study of cytomegalovirus exposure and HLA in healthy donors. Primers: 60 Vbeta forward and 13 Jbeta reverse. Measured with immunoSEQ multiplex PCR; TCRdb has only the in-frame clones, and not every one. The sample has 95,000 to 150,000 clones, around 86% seen once. Sequenced sample: PBMCs. Receptor source: a middle-aged woman in good health and CMV-seronegative.

A remark on this clone: A read error may account for a junction end that differs from germline. The chain is built from TRBV7-2 and TRBJ2-2, with 11 bases fitting TRBD2. The germline V gene encodes CDR1 SGHTA and CDR2 FQGNSA. The CDR3 spans 14 residues. The CDR3 sequence: CASSIAGGPGELFF. The CDR3 DNA follows: TGTGCCAGCAGCATAGCGGGGGGGCCCGGGGAGCTGTTTTTT.

The J gene is TRBJ2-1, the V gene TRBV9; 8 bases are shared with TRBD2. The V segment lost 3 bases and the J segment 10 bases; nucleotides outside the gene matches: 15. CDR1 and CDR2 from the germline V gene are SGDLS and YYNGEE. CDR3 length: 16 amino acids. The CDR3 nucleotides read TGTGCCAGCAGCGCGGGACCGGGACTAGGCGGGAAGGAGCAGTTCTTC. Its translation: CASSAGPGLGGKEQFF.

The CDR3 region has the DNA TGTGCCAGCAGTGAATTAGGCCAGGGGGTAGGTCAGCCCCAGCATTTT. Its translation: CASSELGQGVGQPQHF. The chain carries TRBV2 and TRBJ1-5; 7 nucleotides line up with TRBD1. With V trimmed by 2 bases and J by 6 bases, 10 bases remained unmatched. The germline V gene has CDR1 SNHLY and CDR2 FYNNEI. The CDR3 consists of 16 residues.

V and J are TRBV7-9 and TRBJ2-2; 9 bases map to TRBD1. From germline, CDR1 is SEHNR and CDR2 FQNEAQ (reference sequence). This CDR3 is 14 amino acids long. J lost 3 bases, V lost 7 bases, and 3 bases had no gene match. Written as DNA, the CDR3 is TGTGCCAGCAACGACAGGGGGGACACCGGGGAGCTGTTTTTT. The encoded protein is CASNDRGDTGELFF.

The chain couples TRBV19 to TRBJ2-2; 8 positions match TRBD1. This CDR3 spans 16 amino acids. Trimming at V came to 6 bases and at J to 0 bases, leaving 6 bases not matched to a gene. Germline assignment: CDR1 LNHDA and CDR2 SQIVND (reference sequence). The CDR3 loop is CASSQRQGTNTGELFF. CDR3 in DNA: TGTGCCAGTAGCCAGAGACAGGGGACGAACACCGGGGAGCTGTTTTTT.

In nucleotides, the CDR3 is TGTGCCAGCAGCTTAATATCTGACAATGAGCAGTTCTTC. Translation: CASSLISDNEQFF. This chain links TRBV7-2 with TRBJ2-1; no definite D call. The germline V and J ends were trimmed by 2 bases and 5 bases, with 7 bases remaining between them. CDR1 is SGHTA, CDR2 FQGNSA, per germline. This CDR3 contains 13 residues.

In its sample, this clone was seen a few times. The same CDR3 also results from other DNA sequences found in this sample. This chain joins TRBV5-1 and TRBJ2-2; 7 nucleotides agree with TRBD1. CDR1 is SGHRS, CDR2 YFSETQ, per germline. The V segment lost 5 bases and the J segment 5 bases; nucleotides outside the gene matches: 0. The CDR3 covers 12 residues. CDR3 loop: CASRQGTGELFF. Here the CDR3 DNA reads TGCGCCAGCAGACAGGGGACCGGGGAGCTGTTTTTT.

The CDR3 loop reads CASSTAPNEKLFF. CDR3 DNA: TGTGCCAGCAGCACAGCCCCTAATGAAAAACTGTTTTTT. The chain links TRBV5-6 to TRBJ1-4, with D uncertain. The CDR3 totals 13 residues. V dropped 4 bases and J dropped 3 bases, with 7 bases sitting between them. Germline CDR1 is SGHDT and CDR2 is YYEEEE.

This chain links TRBV5-4 with TRBJ1-1; D perhaps matches TRBD1 (6 bases). This CDR3 contains 16 residues. Deletions cut 1 base from V and 3 bases from J, with 16 bases between. Germline-derived CDR1 and CDR2 are SGHNT and YYREEE (reference sequence). The CDR3 loop is CASSLLVNRDDTEAFF. CDR3 in DNA: TGTGCCAGCAGCTTGTTAGTAAACAGGGACGACACTGAAGCTTTCTTT.

The genes are TRBV14 and TRBJ2-5; a possible D gene is TRBD2 (6 bases). Germline lookup yields CDR1 SGHDN and CDR2 FVKESK. This CDR3 has 18 amino acids. The V and J ends lost 2 bases and 5 bases respectively, with 24 bases between them. CDR3 DNA: TGTGCCAGCAGCCAACCACGGGGGAGGTCCCCTTGGCAGGAGACCCAGTACTTC. It is translated as CASSQPRGRSPWQETQYF.

The CDR3 protein is CAIRDSSSGANVLTF. In DNA, the CDR3 is TGTGCCATCAGGGACAGTTCCTCTGGGGCCAACGTCCTGACTTTC. V and J are TRBV10-3 and TRBJ2-6; D possibly corresponds to TRBD1 (6 bases). The germline V and J ends were trimmed by 6 bases and 0 bases, with 9 bases remaining between them. The CDR3 is made up of 15 amino acids. CDR1 is ENHRY, CDR2 SYGVKD, per germline.

Here the CDR3 reads CARSKTGLQEKLFF. CDR3 sequence (DNA): TGTGCCAGATCTAAAACAGGCCTTCAAGAAAAACTGTTTTTT. The chain combines TRBV2 with TRBJ1-4, with a possible D match to TRBD1 (5 bases). Germline loops: CDR1 SNHLY, CDR2 FYNNEI. The CDR3 covers 14 residues. Between the trimmed V and J ends, which lost 9 bases and 8 bases, there was a span of 19 bases.

Only one count was recorded for this clone. Additional DNA sequences in this sample encode the identical CDR3. J is TRBJ2-7 and V is TRBV19; 9 bases are a match to TRBD1. V lost 3 bases and J lost 0; bases outside the gene matches: 3. The germline V gene encodes CDR1 LNHDA and CDR2 SQIVND (reference sequence). This CDR3 contains 15 residues. CDR3 sequence (DNA): TGTGCCAGTAGTATGGGGACAGGGAGCTCCTACGAGCAGTACTTC. Translating gives CASSMGTGSSYEQYF.